The clone carrying this T cell receptor (beta chain) was picked up many times. This sample stems from a study of T cells in Graves' hyperthyroidism and ophthalmopathy. Stable hyperthyroidism: no ophthalmopathy progression over 18 months of follow-up. CDR1 and CDR2 (germline): MNHEY, SMNVEV (reference sequence). The CDR3 has 15 residues. V was clipped by 4 bases and J by 3 bases; unmatched bases: 6. RNA transcripts provided the source from which TCR beta CDR3 regions were amplified. The TCR CDR3 first-round RT-PCR relied on the HTBI primer set. TCRdb called the multiplex PCR reads again in MiXCR, with one record for every CDR3 protein. The sample has approximately 380,000 distinct CDR3 sequences; approximately 20% are singletons.

Sequencing input: blood. The genes are TRBV27 and TRBJ1-2, with TRBD1 identical over 9 bases. This sequence originates from a woman under 30 with Graves' hyperthyroidism. CDR3 in amino acids: CASSSWDRVDYGYTF. CDR3 nucleotide sequence: TGTGCCAGCAGTTCCTGGGACAGGGTAGACTATGGCTACACCTTC.